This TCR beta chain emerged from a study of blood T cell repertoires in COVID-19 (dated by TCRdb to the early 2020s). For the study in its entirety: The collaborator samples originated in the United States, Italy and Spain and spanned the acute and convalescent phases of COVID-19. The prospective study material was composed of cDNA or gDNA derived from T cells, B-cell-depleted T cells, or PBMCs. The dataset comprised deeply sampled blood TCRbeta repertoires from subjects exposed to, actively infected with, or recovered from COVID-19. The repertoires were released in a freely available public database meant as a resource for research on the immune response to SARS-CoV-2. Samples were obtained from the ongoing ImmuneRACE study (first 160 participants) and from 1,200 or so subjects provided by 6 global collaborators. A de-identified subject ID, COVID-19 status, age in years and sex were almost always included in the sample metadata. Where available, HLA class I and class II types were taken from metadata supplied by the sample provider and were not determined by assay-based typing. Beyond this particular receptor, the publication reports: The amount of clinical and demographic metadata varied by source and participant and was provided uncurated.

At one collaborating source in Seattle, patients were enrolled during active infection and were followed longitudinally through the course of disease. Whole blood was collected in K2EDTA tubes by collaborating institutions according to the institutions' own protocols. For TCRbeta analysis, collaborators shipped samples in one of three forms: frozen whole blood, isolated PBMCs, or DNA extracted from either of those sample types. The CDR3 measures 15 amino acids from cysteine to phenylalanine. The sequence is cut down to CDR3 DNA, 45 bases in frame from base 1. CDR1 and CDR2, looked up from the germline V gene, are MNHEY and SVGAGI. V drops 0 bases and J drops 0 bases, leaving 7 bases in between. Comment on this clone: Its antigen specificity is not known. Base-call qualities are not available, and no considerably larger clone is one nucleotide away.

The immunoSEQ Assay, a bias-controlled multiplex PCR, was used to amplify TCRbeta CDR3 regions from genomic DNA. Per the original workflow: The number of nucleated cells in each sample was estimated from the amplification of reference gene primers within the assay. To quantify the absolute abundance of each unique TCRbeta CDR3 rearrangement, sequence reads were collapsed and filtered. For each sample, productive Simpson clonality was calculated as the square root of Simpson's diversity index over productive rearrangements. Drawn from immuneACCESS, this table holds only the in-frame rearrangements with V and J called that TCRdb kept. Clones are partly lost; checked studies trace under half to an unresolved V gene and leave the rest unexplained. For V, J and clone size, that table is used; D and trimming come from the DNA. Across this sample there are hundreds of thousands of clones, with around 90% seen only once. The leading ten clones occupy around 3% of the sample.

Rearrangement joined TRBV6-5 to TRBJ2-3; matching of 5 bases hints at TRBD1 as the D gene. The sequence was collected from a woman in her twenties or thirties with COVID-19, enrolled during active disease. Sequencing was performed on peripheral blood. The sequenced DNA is TGTGCCAGCAGTTACTCTGGGGCTAGCACAGATACGCAGTATTTT. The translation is CASSYSGASTDTQYF.